Only one count was recorded for the clone carrying this T cell receptor (beta chain). The sample belongs to a study of technical replicates of blood from a few donors. Generated by immunoSEQ multiplex PCR, the TCRdb table keeps only in-frame clones and is missing some. Among some 71,000 clones listed, about 97% were seen once. CDR1 LNHNV and CDR2 YYDKDF come from the germline V gene (reference sequence). CDR3 length: 13 amino acids. Trimming took off 0 bases at V and 6 bases at J, with 9 bases between the two ends. Sequencing was performed on T cells isolated from PBMCs. The chain joins TRBV15 to TRBJ2-7, with a tentative D call TRBD2 (7 bases). This sequence was found in a human donor in good health. The CDR3 loop is CATSRDRGGEQYF. CDR3 coding DNA: TGTGCCACCAGCAGAGATAGGGGGGGCGAGCAGTACTTC.